The clone carrying this T cell receptor beta chain has at least ten counts. Its target is not known. Whoever was chosen for sequencing had shown CD8+CD57+ cell expansion by flow cytometry. Severe acquired aplastic anemia was diagnosed in all patients. Blood was sampled before the patients had received any therapy. The sample is drawn from a study of CD8+CD57+ T cells in acquired aplastic anemia. General study points: Patients and controls were not found to differ significantly in CD8+ Simpson's diversity.

It was genomic DNA that served as the template for profiling TCR beta VDJ and CDR3. A single record per CDR3 protein comes from TCRdb applying MiXCR to the reads. The sample shows hundreds of thousands of distinct CDR3 sequences, 40% to 60% of them seen only once. The CDR3 is 13 amino acids. Trimming pared 4 bases from V and 10 bases from J, leaving 14 bases between. The germline V gene has CDR1 MNHNS and CDR2 SASEGT. V usage is TRBV6-1 and J usage is TRBJ2-1; the D call may be TRBD1 or TRBD2 (5 bases each). Sequenced sample: sorted CD4+, CD8+, or CD8+CD57+ T cells (not recorded which) from PBMCs. The receptor's source is a human donor with aplastic anemia. The CDR3 DNA sequence: TGTGCCAGCAGTGGGGACCTTGCAAGGGAGCAGTTCTTC. It codes for CASSGDLAREQFF.